One T cell receptor beta chain is described in this entry. What it binds is not known. Given a much more abundant clone one base away, this may be a read error. Stable Graves' hyperthyroidism denoted no ophthalmopathy progression over 18 months. Not enrolled were patients with uncontrolled infection, other autoimmune disease, pregnancy or lactation. This specimen belongs to a study of T cells in Graves' hyperthyroidism and ophthalmopathy. Germline V gene data show CDR1 as PRHDT and CDR2 as FYEKMQ (reference sequence). The length of the CDR3 is 15 residues. RNA transcripts provided the source from which TCR beta CDR3 regions were amplified. During a first-round RT-PCR of the TCR CDR3, the HTBI primer set was used. MiXCR, applied by TCRdb to the multiplex PCR reads, yields one record per CDR3 protein. The sample consists of approximately 630,000 distinct CDR3 sequences, 15% to 20% of them appearing once.

Study outcomes and limitations: Clonotypes that were expanded in thyroid above 0.001 mostly appeared in blood too.

This clonotype originated in a woman in her twenties or thirties with Graves' hyperthyroidism. The chain couples TRBV13 to TRBJ2-1, with 7 bases aligning to TRBD1. Sequencing was carried out using blood. CDR3: CASSREQGSYNEQLF. The DNA of the CDR3 is TGTGCCAGCAGCCGCGAACAGGGGTCTTACAATGAGCAGCTCTTC.